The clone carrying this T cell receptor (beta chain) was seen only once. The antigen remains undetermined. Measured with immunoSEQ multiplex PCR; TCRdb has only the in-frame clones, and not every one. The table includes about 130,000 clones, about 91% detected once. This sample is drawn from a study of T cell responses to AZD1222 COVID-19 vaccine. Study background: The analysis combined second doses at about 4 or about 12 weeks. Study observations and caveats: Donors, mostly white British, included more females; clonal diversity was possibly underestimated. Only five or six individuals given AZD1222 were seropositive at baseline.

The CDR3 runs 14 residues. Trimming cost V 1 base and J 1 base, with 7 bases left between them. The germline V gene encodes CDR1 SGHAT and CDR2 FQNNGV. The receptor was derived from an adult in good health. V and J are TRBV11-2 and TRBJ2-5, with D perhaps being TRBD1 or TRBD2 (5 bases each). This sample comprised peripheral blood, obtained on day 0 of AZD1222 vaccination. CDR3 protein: CASSLGGTQETQYF. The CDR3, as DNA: TGTGCCAGCAGCTTAGGGGGGACCCAAGAGACCCAGTACTTC.